This T cell receptor beta chain was sequenced during a study of T-cell reconstitution after alpha-beta-depleted transplantation in children. Unique molecular identifiers were incorporated when the TCRbeta library was constructed. TCRdb reprocessed the PCR reads with MiXCR, giving one entry per CDR3 protein. The sample has about 92,000 distinct CDR3 sequences, less than 15% seen once; the top ten hold approximately 15%. The sample holds many counts of this clonotype. The TCR was taken from a human donor who donated a stem cell graft to a child with inherited bone marrow failure. This specimen consisted of PBMCs from the stem cell graft donor, obtained from the stem cell graft.

In DNA, the CDR3 is TGTGCCAGCAGCTTATACTACACGGGACAGGGGGCGACAGATACGCAGTATTTT. The encoded protein is CASSLYYTGQGATDTQYF. V and J are TRBV7-2 and TRBJ2-3, with 12 bases fitting TRBD1. V trimming: 2 bases; J trimming: 3 bases; junction bases outside the gene matches: 9. This CDR3 is 18 amino acids long. The germline CDR1 and CDR2 sequences are SGHTA and FQGNSA.